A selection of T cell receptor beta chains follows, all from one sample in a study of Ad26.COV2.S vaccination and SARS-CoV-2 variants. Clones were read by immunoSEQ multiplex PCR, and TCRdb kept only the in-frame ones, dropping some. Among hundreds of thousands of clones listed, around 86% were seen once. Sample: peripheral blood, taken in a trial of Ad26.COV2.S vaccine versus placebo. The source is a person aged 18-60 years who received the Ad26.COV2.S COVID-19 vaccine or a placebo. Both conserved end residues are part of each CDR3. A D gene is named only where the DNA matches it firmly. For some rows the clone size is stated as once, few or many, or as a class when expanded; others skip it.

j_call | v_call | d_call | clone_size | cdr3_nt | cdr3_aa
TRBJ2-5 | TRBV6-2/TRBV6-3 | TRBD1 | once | TGTGCCAGCAGTAAGACTACCACGGACAGGCACCAAGAGACCCAGTACTTC | CASSKTTTDRHQETQYF
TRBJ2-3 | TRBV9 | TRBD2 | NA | TGTGCCAGCAGCGTCCATGCTAGCGGGGGTTTTAGCACAGATACGCAGTATTTT | CASSVHASGGFSTDTQYF
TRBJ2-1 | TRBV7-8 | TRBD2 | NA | TGTGCCAGCAGCCGAGGTAAGGGAGGGTCCTACAATGAGCAGTTCTTC | CASSRGKGGSYNEQFF
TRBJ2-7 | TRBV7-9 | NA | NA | TGTGCCAGCAGCTTATGGGACCGATACGAGCAGTACTTC | CASSLWDRYEQYF
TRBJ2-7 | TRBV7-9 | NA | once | TGTGCCAGCAGCGGTGGGCCAGGCAACAACGAGCAGTACTTC | CASSGGPGNNEQYF
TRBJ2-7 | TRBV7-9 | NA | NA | TGTGCCAGCAGCGTGACTGGGGGTTACGGGGTATACGAGCAGTACTTC | CASSVTGGYGVYEQYF
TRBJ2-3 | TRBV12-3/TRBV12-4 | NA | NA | TGTGCCAGCAGTTTATCAGATGCAGATACGCAGTATTTT | CASSLSDADTQYF
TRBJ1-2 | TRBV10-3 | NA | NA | TGTGCCATCAGTGAGTCGATTCAGGTCCCTCTGGATGGCTACACCTTC | CAISESIQVPLDGYTF
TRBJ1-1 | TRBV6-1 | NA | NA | TGTGCCAGCAGTGAATTTGGAGGGGCGCGGACTGAAGCTTTCTTT | CASSEFGGARTEAFF
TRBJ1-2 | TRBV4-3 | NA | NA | TGCGCCAGCAGCCCCAACACAGGGAAATTCTATGGCTACACCTTC | CASSPNTGKFYGYTF
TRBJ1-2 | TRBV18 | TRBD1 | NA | TGTGCCAGCTCAGTGGACAGGGGCTTCTATGGCTACACCTTC | CASSVDRGFYGYTF
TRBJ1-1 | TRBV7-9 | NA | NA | TGTGCCAGCAGCGCCGGGGACATAATGAACACTGAAGCTTTCTTT | CASSAGDIMNTEAFF
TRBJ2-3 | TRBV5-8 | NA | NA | TGTGCCAGCAGCCGAACCGGGACCACGGGGGCAGATACGCAGTATTTT | CASSRTGTTGADTQYF
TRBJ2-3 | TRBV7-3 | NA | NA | TGTGCCAGCAGCTCACAACCAGGCACAGATACGCAGTATTTT | CASSSQPGTDTQYF
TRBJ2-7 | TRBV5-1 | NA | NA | TGCGCCAGCAGCCCTGGCCCGGGGCAGGTGGGTTACGAGCAGTACTTC | CASSPGPGQVGYEQYF
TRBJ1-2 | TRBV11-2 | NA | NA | TGTGCCAGCAGCCCTGCGACATACTATGGCTACACCTTC | CASSPATYYGYTF
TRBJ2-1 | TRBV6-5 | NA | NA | TGTGCCAGCAGTTACCGGGACTCAATCTACAATGAGCAGTTCTTC | CASSYRDSIYNEQFF
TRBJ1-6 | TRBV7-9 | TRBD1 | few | TGTGCCAGCAGCACCCCCACAGGGGGAAACTATAATTCACCCCTCCACTTT | CASSTPTGGNYNSPLHF
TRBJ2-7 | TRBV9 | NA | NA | TGTGCCAGCAGCTCCTACTACGAGCAGTACTTC | CASSSYYEQYF
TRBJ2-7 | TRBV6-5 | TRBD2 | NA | TGTGCCAGCAGTCCCGGTCCTCGGGGGGACTACGAGCAGTACTTC | CASSPGPRGDYEQYF
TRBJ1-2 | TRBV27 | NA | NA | TGTGCCAGCAGTTCCTGGGGGGGGGATGGCTACACCTTC | CASSSWGGDGYTF
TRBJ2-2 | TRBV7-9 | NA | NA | TGTGCCAGCACCCAGTTTGGGGGGCCGAACACCGGGGAGCTGTTTTTT | CASTQFGGPNTGELFF
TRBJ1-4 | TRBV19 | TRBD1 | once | TGTGCCAGTAGTACCTACAGGGGCTCAACTAATGAAAAACTGTTTTTT | CASSTYRGSTNEKLFF
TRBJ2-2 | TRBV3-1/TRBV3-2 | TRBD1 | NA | TGTGCCAGCAGCCAACCCGGGACAGGGAACACCGGGGAGCTGTTTTTT | CASSQPGTGNTGELFF
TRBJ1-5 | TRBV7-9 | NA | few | TGTGCCAACCTAAAGGGCAAATTAGGCGATCAGCCCCAGCATTTT | CANLKGKLGDQPQHF
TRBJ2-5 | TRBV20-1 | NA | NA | TGCAGTGCTATCATAGAAGAGACCCAGTACTTC | CSAIIEETQYF
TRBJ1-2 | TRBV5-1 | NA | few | TGCGCCAGCAGCGCGCAGGGAGGTGGCTATGGCTACACCTTC | CASSAQGGGYGYTF
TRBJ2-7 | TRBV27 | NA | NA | TGTGCCAGCAGTTTCGGGGGTACCGAGCAGTACTTC | CASSFGGTEQYF
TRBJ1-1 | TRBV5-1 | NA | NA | TGCGCCAGCAGCTCCGGACAGTTGAACACTGAAGCTTTCTTT | CASSSGQLNTEAFF
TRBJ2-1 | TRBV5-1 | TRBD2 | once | TGCGCCAGCAGAGCCCGGGGGGGCGGGGCCTACAATGAGCAGTTCTTC | CASRARGGGAYNEQFF
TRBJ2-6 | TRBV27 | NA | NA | TGTGCCAGCAGTTTGGTGCCTGGGGCCAACGTCCTGACTTTC | CASSLVPGANVLTF
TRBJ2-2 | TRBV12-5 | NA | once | TGTGCTAGTGGTCCTAGTGGGCGACGAAACACCGGGGAGCTGTTTTTT | CASGPSGRRNTGELFF
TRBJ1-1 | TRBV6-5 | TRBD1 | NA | TGTGCCAGCAGTCAACGACAGGGTATAGACACTGAAGCTTTCTTT | CASSQRQGIDTEAFF
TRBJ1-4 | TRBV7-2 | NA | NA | TGTGCCAGCAGCTCCAGAGCAGACGCTATGGAAAAACTGTTTTTT | CASSSRADAMEKLFF
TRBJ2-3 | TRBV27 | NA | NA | TGTGCCAGCAGTTTTAAGGCCACAGATACGCAGTATTTT | CASSFKATDTQYF
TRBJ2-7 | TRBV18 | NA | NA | TGTGCCAGCTCACCTTCTCAAAGGGGGGCCGAGCAGTACTTC | CASSPSQRGAEQYF
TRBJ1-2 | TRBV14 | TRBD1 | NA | TGTGCCAGCAGCCGAGAGGGACAGCCCATCTATGGCTACACCTTC | CASSREGQPIYGYTF
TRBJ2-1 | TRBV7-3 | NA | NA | TGTGCCAGCAGCTTAACGGCAGGGCACCCCTACAATGAGCAGTTCTTC | CASSLTAGHPYNEQFF
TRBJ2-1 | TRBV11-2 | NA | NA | TGTGCCAGCACCCCCCCGGGCCGACACCATGAGCAGTTCTTC | CASTPPGRHHEQFF
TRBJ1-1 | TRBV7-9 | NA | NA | TGTGCCAGCAGCCCGGTAAAGGGGTCGAACACTGAAGCTTTCTTT | CASSPVKGSNTEAFF
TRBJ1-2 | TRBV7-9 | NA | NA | TGTGCCAGCAGCTTATTGTCGGTGGGCAGGGGATCCTATGGCTACACCTTC | CASSLLSVGRGSYGYTF
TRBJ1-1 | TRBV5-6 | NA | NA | TGTGCCAGCAGCTTGGACTCGGGGAACACTGAAGCTTTCTTT | CASSLDSGNTEAFF
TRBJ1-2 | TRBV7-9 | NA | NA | TGTGCCAGCAGCTTAGAACGAGGGATTTCTGGCTACACCTTC | CASSLERGISGYTF
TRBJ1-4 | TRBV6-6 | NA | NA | TGTGCCAGCAGTGACCCTTTCTTGGGCAATGAAAAACTGTTTTTT | CASSDPFLGNEKLFF
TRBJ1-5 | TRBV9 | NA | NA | TGTGCCAGCAGCGTAGGGATGGATCAGCCCCAGCATTTT | CASSVGMDQPQHF
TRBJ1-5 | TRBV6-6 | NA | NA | TGTGCCTGTGGGGCTTATAGCAATCAGCCCCAGCATTTT | CACGAYSNQPQHF
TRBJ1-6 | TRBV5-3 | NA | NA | TGTGCCAGAAGCTTGGAAGACGGGAATTCACCCCTCCACTTT | CARSLEDGNSPLHF
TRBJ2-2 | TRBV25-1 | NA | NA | TGTGCCAGCAGAACCGGGACAACGAACACCGGGGAGCTGTTTTTT | CASRTGTTNTGELFF
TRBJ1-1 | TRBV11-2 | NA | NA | TGTGCCAGCAGCTTAGAAAGGCAGACTGAAGCTTTCTTT | CASSLERQTEAFF
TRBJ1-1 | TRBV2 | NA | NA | TGTGCCAGCAGTGATCAGGGCGGCACTGAAGCTTTCTTT | CASSDQGGTEAFF
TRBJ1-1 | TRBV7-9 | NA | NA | TGTGCCGCATCATCTCCCGGGTCGAGCACCACTGAAGCTTTCTTT | CAASSPGSSTTEAFF
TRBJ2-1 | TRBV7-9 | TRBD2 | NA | TGTGCCAGCAGCCCCCCACTAGCGGGGTACAATGAGCAGTTCTTC | CASSPPLAGYNEQFF
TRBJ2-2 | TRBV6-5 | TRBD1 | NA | TGTGCCAGCAACAGACAGGGGACCTCTGGGGAGCTGTTTTTT | CASNRQGTSGELFF
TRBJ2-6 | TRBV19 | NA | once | TGTGCCAGTTCCATTTTTCCTTTGGCCAACGTCCTGACTTTC | CASSIFPLANVLTF